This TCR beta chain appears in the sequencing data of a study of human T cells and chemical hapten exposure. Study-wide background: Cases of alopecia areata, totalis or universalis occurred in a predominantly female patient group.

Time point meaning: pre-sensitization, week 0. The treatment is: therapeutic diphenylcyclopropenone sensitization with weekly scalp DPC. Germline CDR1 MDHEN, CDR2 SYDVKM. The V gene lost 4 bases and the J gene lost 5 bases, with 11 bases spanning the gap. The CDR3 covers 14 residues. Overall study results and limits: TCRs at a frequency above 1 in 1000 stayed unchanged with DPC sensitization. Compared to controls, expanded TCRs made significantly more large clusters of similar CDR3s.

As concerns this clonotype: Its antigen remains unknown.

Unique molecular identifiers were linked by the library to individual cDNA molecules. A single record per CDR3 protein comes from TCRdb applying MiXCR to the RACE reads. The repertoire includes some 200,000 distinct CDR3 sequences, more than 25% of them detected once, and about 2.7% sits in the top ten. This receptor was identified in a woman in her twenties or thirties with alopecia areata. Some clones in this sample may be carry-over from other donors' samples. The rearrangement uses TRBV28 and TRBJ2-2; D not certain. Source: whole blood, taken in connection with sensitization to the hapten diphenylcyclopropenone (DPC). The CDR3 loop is CASSSPMWTGELFF. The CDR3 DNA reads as TGTGCCAGCAGTTCCCCAATGTGGACCGGGGAGCTGTTTTTT. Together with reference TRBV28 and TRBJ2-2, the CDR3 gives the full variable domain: DVKVTQSSRYLVKRTGEKVFLECVQDMDHENMFWYRQDPGLGLRLIYFSYDVKMKEKGDIPEGYSVSREKKERFSLILESASTNQTSMYLCASSSPMWTGELFFGEGSRLTVL.